Listed here are 32 T cell receptor beta chains from one sample, sequenced in a study of T cells in Graves' hyperthyroidism and ophthalmopathy (dated by TCRdb to the late 2010s). Libraries were built with multiplex PCR. Sequencing instrument: Illumina HiSeq 2000. TCR beta CDR3 regions were amplified from RNA transcripts. The first round of RT-PCR for the TCR CDR3 was performed with the HTBI primer set and the Qiagen OneStep RT-PCR kit. In-frame beta chains were kept once TCRdb had trimmed the public reads at Q25 with fastp and called clones with MiXCR. Duplicate CDR3 protein sequences are folded into a single record with the most common DNA and genes. The sample data list 600,000 or so distinct CDR3 sequences, and over 12% of these were observed just once. The ten largest clones take up roughly 7.7% of the sample. Sequences were obtained from blood. The receptors shown here come from a woman between 18 and 29 years old with Graves' ophthalmopathy.

This clonotype was counted at least ten times. This chain uses TRBV28 with TRBJ2-1; D call uncertain. The CDR3 covers 13 residues. V was pared by 7 bases and J by 4 bases, with 11 bases between. Germline V lookup: CDR1 MDHEN, CDR2 SYDVKM. CDR3 sequence reads: CASTPPGYNEQFF. The CDR3 DNA follows: TGTGCCAGCACCCCCCCCGGGTACAATGAGCAGTTCTTC.

This clonotype was seen repeatedly, ten times or more. The CDR3 reads CASSPALNYGYTF. CDR3 DNA sequence: TGTGCCAGCAGTCCGGCCTTGAACTATGGCTACACCTTC. This chain links TRBV28 with TRBJ1-2; D is unresolved. V lost 5 bases to trimming and J lost 2 bases, with 9 bases between them. The CDR3 runs 13 residues. Per germline, CDR1 MDHEN and CDR2 SYDVKM.

The V and J genes are TRBV7-6 and TRBJ2-1; D is perhaps TRBD2 (5 bases). Germline V CDR1 and CDR2: SGHVS, FNYEAQ. V lost 7 bases to trimming and J lost 6 bases, with 19 bases between them. CDR3 length equals 15 residues. The DNA for the CDR3 is TGTGCCAGCATCCCGACTAAAACATTCGTCAATGAGCAGTTCTTC. Its translation is CASIPTKTFVNEQFF.

This clonotype was observed many times. This rearrangement joins TRBV29-1 to TRBJ1-2; D unclear. This CDR3 region has 12 residues. In germline, CDR1 is SQVTM, CDR2 ANQGSEA. Trimming took 0 bases from V and 6 from J, leaving 8 bases between them. The CDR3 reads CSVEERGDGYTF. Written as DNA, the CDR3 is TGCAGCGTTGAAGAACGCGGGGATGGCTACACCTTC.

This clonotype has at least ten counts. The V and J genes are TRBV12-3 or TRBV12-4 and TRBJ1-2, with 9 bases fitting TRBD1. This CDR3 spans 15 amino acids. Trimming removed 4 bases from V and 2 bases from J; junction bases left unmatched: 5. The CDR3 region has the DNA TGTGCCAGCAGTTCCCCACAGGGGGCGAACTATGGCTACACCTTC. Translation gives CASSSPQGANYGYTF.

The chain employs TRBV12-3 or TRBV12-4 and TRBJ2-3; 12 nucleotides agree with TRBD1. V dropped 3 bases and J dropped 6; count of bases not matched to a gene: 4. This CDR3 contains 15 residues. The CDR3 bases are TGTGCCAGCAGTTTTGGGACAGGGGGCGTGGATACGCAGTATTTT. This codes for CASSFGTGGVDTQYF.

This clonotype was seen ten or more times. The V call is TRBV28, the J call TRBJ1-1; perhaps TRBD1 as D (6 bases). The CDR3 totals 15 residues. Trimming took 5 bases from V and 3 from J, leaving 16 bases between them. Germline V gene data show CDR1 as MDHEN and CDR2 as SYDVKM. CDR3 sequence: CASSPRQGWHTEAFF. CDR3 DNA: TGTGCCAGCAGTCCAAGGCAGGGGTGGCACACTGAAGCTTTCTTT.

This clonotype was counted ten times or more. The V gene is TRBV12-3 or TRBV12-4, the J gene TRBJ2-4; 7 bases match TRBD2. J was trimmed by 4 bases and V by 6 bases; bases with no gene match: 6. CDR3 length equals 14 residues. In DNA, the CDR3 is TGTGCCAGCAGACAGGCCGGGAGGAAAAACATTCAGTACTTC. It yields the protein CASRQAGRKNIQYF.

This clonotype was counted many times. The chain uses TRBV29-1 and TRBJ1-1, with 8 bases aligning to TRBD1. There are 14 residues in the CDR3. V lost 6 bases and J lost 0; bases outside the gene matches: 6. Per germline, CDR1 SQVTM and CDR2 ANQGSEA. The CDR3 loop is CSVQGARMNTEAFF. The CDR3 DNA sequence: TGCAGCGTGCAGGGGGCGAGGATGAACACTGAAGCTTTCTTT.

There are many counts of this clonotype. The chain has TRBV24-1 and TRBJ1-5; 7 bases agree with TRBD1. Germline trimming cut 2 bases from V and 7 bases from J; bases unmatched to any gene: 7. Germline lookup yields CDR1 KGHDR and CDR2 SFDVKD. CDR3 size: 15 residues. CDR3 protein: CATSDSRQGGQPQHF. CDR3 DNA: TGTGCCACCAGTGATTCTCGACAGGGAGGACAGCCCCAGCATTTT.

This clonotype was counted a few times. The V and J genes are TRBV6-1 and TRBJ1-1; TRBD1 matches 8 bases. Germline values: CDR1 MNHNS, CDR2 SASEGT. There are 14 residues in the CDR3. The V segment lost 5 bases and the J segment 10 bases; nucleotides outside the gene matches: 12. CDR3 DNA: TGTGCCAGCAGTCCCGGGACAGGTCGGTGGCCAGCTTTCTTT. Protein: CASSPGTGRWPAFF.

This clonotype was recorded many times. The chain joins TRBV11-3 to TRBJ1-1; no clear D gene. CDR1 is SGHNT and CDR2 is YENEEA in the germline V gene. V dropped 2 bases and J dropped 1 base, with 5 bases sitting between them. The CDR3 is 13 residues long. CDR3 in DNA: TGTGCCAGCAGCTTATTGAAGAACACTGAAGCTTTCTTT. This gives the protein CASSLLKNTEAFF.

This clonotype was seen a handful of times. This rearrangement joins TRBV4-2 to TRBJ1-4; D perhaps matches TRBD1 (6 bases). The germline V gene encodes CDR1 LGHNA and CDR2 YNFKEQ. The CDR3 length is 15 residues. V lost 0 bases, J lost 6 bases, and 11 bases lay in between. This CDR3 reads CASSQDTGTYEKLFF. CDR3 bases: TGTGCCAGCAGCCAAGATACAGGGACCTATGAAAAACTGTTTTTT.

The rearrangement joins TRBV7-9 to TRBJ1-6, with 8 bases aligning to TRBD1. The CDR3 has 15 residues. Trimming took 7 bases from V and 3 from J; bases not matched to a gene: 5. Germline V gives CDR1 SEHNR, CDR2 FQNEAQ (reference sequence). The CDR3 sequence: CASKLQGDYNSPLHF. The CDR3, as DNA: TGTGCCAGCAAACTACAGGGGGACTATAATTCACCCCTCCACTTT.

The CDR3 reads CAVAGGGGADTQYF. The CDR3, as DNA: TGTGCCGTCGCAGGTGGAGGTGGCGCAGATACGCAGTATTTT. The rearrangement uses TRBV24-1 and TRBJ2-3, with D perhaps matching TRBD2 (5 bases). Germline CDR1 is KGHDR and CDR2 is SFDVKD. The CDR3 spans 14 residues. V lost 12 bases, J lost 4 bases, and 19 bases lay in between.

Note on this clonotype: One base away lies a much larger clone, so this may be a sequencing read error. J is TRBJ2-7 and V is TRBV7-9, with D unresolved. TRBJ2-1 matches the DNA end more closely, so the J call is doubtful. Germline V CDR1 and CDR2: SEHNR, FQNEAQ (reference sequence). The CDR3 extends over 11 amino acids. This chain's CDR3 is CASSITYEQFF. The CDR3 nucleotides are TGTGCCAGCAGCATTACCTACGAGCAGTTCTTC.

This clonotype was recorded at least ten times. The chain is built from TRBV12-5 and TRBJ2-1, with 10 bases aligning to TRBD1. CDR1 is LGHNT, CDR2 FRNRAP, per germline. Trimming removed 5 bases from V and 8 bases from J; junction bases left unmatched: 12. The CDR3 runs to 16 residues. Here the CDR3 DNA reads TGTGCTAGTGGTCAATCCGGGACAGGGGTTATCTATGAGCAGTTCTTC. Its translation: CASGQSGTGVIYEQFF.

The rearrangement links TRBV12-3 or TRBV12-4 to TRBJ2-1; D is uncertain. V shed 5 bases and J shed 3 bases, with 14 bases lying between them. This CDR3 has 15 residues. Here the CDR3 DNA reads TGTGCCAGCAGTGTACCGACCCGTAGCTACAATGAGCAGTTCTTC. Its protein is CASSVPTRSYNEQFF.

Details on this clonotype: A much larger clonotype is one base distant, so this may be a read error. V is TRBV6-5 and J is TRBJ2-7; TRBD2 is a possible D gene (6 bases). Germline V gene lookup returns CDR1 MNHEY and CDR2 SVGAGI. The CDR3 runs 15 residues. The CDR3 coding sequence is TGTGCCAGCAGTTACTCGACTAGGATGAACTACGAGCGGTACTTC. It translates to CASSYSTRMNYERYF.

The sample holds many counts of this clonotype. CDR3 nucleotide sequence: TGTGCCAGCAGCTTGGGGGCGGCCCAAAGCCATACGCAGTATTTT. Protein sequence: CASSLGAAQSHTQYF. This chain connects TRBV11-2 to TRBJ2-3, with a tentative D call TRBD1 (6 bases). The CDR3 totals 15 residues. Trimming shortened V by 3 bases and J by 7 bases, and 17 bases separated the two germline ends. Germline CDR1 reads SGHAT; CDR2 reads FQNNGV.

The chain links TRBV5-4 to TRBJ2-3; TRBD2 might be the D (5 bases). This CDR3 spans 15 amino acids. Germline values: CDR1 SGHNT, CDR2 YYREEE (reference sequence). The V end was cut by 4 bases, the J end by 4 bases, with 16 bases between. CDR3 region: CASSRDWGKADTQYF. CDR3 nucleotides: TGTGCCAGCAGCCGGGATTGGGGAAAGGCAGATACGCAGTATTTT.

This clonotype was observed many times. The rearrangement links TRBV6-1 to TRBJ1-1; D gene ambiguous. V was clipped by 3 bases and J by 1 base, with 15 bases between them. This CDR3 is 16 amino acids long. In germline, CDR1 is MNHNS, CDR2 SASEGT. The CDR3 here is CASSEFHGSRNTEAFF. CDR3 nucleotide sequence: TGTGCCAGCAGTGAGTTCCATGGCAGCAGGAACACTGAAGCTTTCTTT.

V usage is TRBV7-2 and J usage is TRBJ1-2, with D unresolved. Deletions cut 3 bases from V and 6 bases from J, with 11 bases between. The germline gives CDR1 SGHTA, CDR2 FQGNSA. The CDR3 is 13 residues long. Here the CDR3 reads CASSFPRRDGYTF. CDR3 DNA sequence: TGTGCCAGCAGCTTCCCGCGACGGGATGGCTACACCTTC.

The chain carries TRBV7-2 and TRBJ2-7; 10 bases align to TRBD1. The CDR3 sequence is 14 residues long. Trimming cost V 9 bases and J 6 bases; bases outside gene matches: 11. Per the germline V gene, CDR1 is SGHTA and CDR2 is FQGNSA. In DNA form, the CDR3 reads TGTGCCAGTAGTAACGACAGGGGGCTAGGCGAGCAGTACTTC. This sequence encodes CASSNDRGLGEQYF.

A note on this clonotype: This could be a read error, since a much larger clone is one nucleotide away. The chain links TRBV6-1 to TRBJ1-2; 9 bases map to TRBD1. CDR3 length: 12 residues. CDR1 is MNHNS, CDR2 SASEGT, per germline. V was clipped by 6 bases and J by 7 bases; unmatched bases: 3. This chain's CDR3 is CASSRTGAGYTF. The CDR3 region has the DNA TGTGCCAGCAGCCGGACAGGGGCTGGCTACACCTTC.

There are many counts of this clonotype. This chain joins TRBV5-8 and TRBJ2-5; maybe TRBD2 (5 bases). Per the germline V gene, CDR1 is SGHTS and CDR2 is YDEGEE. The length of the CDR3 is 14 residues. The germline V and J ends were trimmed by 6 bases and 1 base, with 13 bases remaining between them. The CDR3: CASNLRGGQETQYF. The CDR3, as DNA: TGTGCCAGCAACCTTCGGGGTGGCCAAGAGACCCAGTACTTC.

The rearrangement uses TRBV12-3 or TRBV12-4 and TRBJ1-1; TRBD1 agrees at 9 bases. This CDR3 comprises 16 residues. V was clipped by 4 bases and J by 1 base; unmatched bases: 7. Here the CDR3 reads CASSSRQGVGNTEAFF. The CDR3 DNA reads as TGTGCCAGCAGTTCGAGACAGGGGGTAGGGAACACTGAAGCTTTCTTT.

This clonotype was seen many times. The rearrangement joins TRBV5-1 to TRBJ2-5, with 7 bases that match TRBD2. J was trimmed by 1 base and V by 0 bases; bases with no gene match: 6. The CDR3 is made up of 16 amino acids. Germline CDR1 is SGHRS and CDR2 is YFSETQ. CDR3 DNA: TGCGCCAGCAGCTTGGCCGGGCGGGGGACCCAAGAGACCCAGTACTTC. Amino acids: CASSLAGRGTQETQYF.

This clonotype was seen ten or more times. The genes are TRBV12-3 or TRBV12-4 and TRBJ2-2; no clear D. V gave up 6 bases and J gave up 0 bases, with 20 bases separating them. This CDR3 contains 18 residues. This chain's CDR3 is CASRIGPRPPPNTGELFF. CDR3 in DNA: TGTGCCAGCAGAATAGGACCCAGGCCGCCCCCGAACACCGGGGAGCTGTTTTTT.

This clonotype was recorded at least ten times. The CDR3 sequence is CASSLWDGRIRYEQYF. Written as DNA, the CDR3 is TGTGCCAGCAGTTTATGGGACGGAAGAATCCGTTACGAGCAGTACTTC. This sequence joins TRBV28 and TRBJ2-7; D unresolved. Germline V gene lookup returns CDR1 MDHEN and CDR2 SYDVKM. The CDR3 is 16 amino acids. V was trimmed by 0 bases and J by 4 bases, leaving 16 bases between them.

This clonotype was observed a handful of times. The CDR3 here is CASSLPAGGGSYNEQFF. The CDR3 bases are TGTGCCAGCAGTTTACCTGCGGGGGGAGGGTCCTACAATGAGCAGTTCTTC. V is TRBV27 and J is TRBJ2-1, with 8 bases aligning to TRBD2. Germline values: CDR1 MNHEY, CDR2 SMNVEV (reference sequence). The V and J ends lost 2 bases and 1 base, in that order; junction bases with no gene match: 7. The CDR3 length is 17 residues.

Comment on this clonotype: Possible read error: a much larger clone is one base away. The chain is built from TRBV3-1 and TRBJ2-7; TRBD1 agrees at 8 bases. Germline-derived CDR1 and CDR2 are LGHDT and YNNKEL (reference sequence). The CDR3 is 14 residues long. The V gene end was trimmed by 3 bases and the J gene end by 6 bases; junction bases not matched to a gene: 7. CDR3 nucleotide sequence: TGTGCCAGCAGCCAGGGACAGGCCAACTGCGAGCAGTACTTC. This encodes CASSQGQANCEQYF.